This T cell receptor beta chain is from a study of T-cell memory formation after mild COVID-19. Study context: Clustering of TCRs was largely donor specific.

Study-level points and caveats: CM and EM subsets held most contracting CD4+ clones; EMRA held CD8+ ones. Contracting clones, day 15 to 85, had balanced CD4/CD8, and later expanders favored CD4+. A second wave of clones peaked on day 37, and their SARS-CoV-2 specificity went unconfirmed.

This clonotype has a handful of counts. The antigen remains unidentified. The germline V gene encodes CDR1 LGHNA and CDR2 YSLEER. The CDR3 spans 17 residues. V lost 0 bases and J lost 7, with 22 bases in between. Each CDR3 protein gets one entry after TCRdb re-called the 5' RACE reads with MiXCR. The sample holds 40,000 to 60,000 distinct CDR3 sequences, approximately 9.1% seen once. The source material was PBMCs or a T cell subset sorted from them (not recorded which). The sequence derives from an adult woman who had mild COVID-19 (a few samples of this study predate the infection). Cell type and time point are not known. This rearrangement joins TRBV4-3 to TRBJ2-7; D is possibly TRBD1 or TRBD2 (6 bases each). The CDR3 region has the DNA TGCGCCAGCAGCCAAGAAGACCTGGAGGGGGGCGCTTATGAGCAGTACTTC. Its protein is CASSQEDLEGGAYEQYF.